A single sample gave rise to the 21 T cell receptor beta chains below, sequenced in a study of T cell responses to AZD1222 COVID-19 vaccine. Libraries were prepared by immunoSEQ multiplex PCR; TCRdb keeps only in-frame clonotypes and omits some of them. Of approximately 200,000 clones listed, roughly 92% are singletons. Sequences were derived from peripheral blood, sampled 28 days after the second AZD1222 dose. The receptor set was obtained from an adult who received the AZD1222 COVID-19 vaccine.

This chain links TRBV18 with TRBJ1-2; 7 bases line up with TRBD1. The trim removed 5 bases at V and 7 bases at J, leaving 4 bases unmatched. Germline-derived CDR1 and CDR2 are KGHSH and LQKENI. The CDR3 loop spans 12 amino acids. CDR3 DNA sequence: TGTGCCAGCTCAGAAGACAGGGTTGGCTACACCTTC. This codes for CASSEDRVGYTF.

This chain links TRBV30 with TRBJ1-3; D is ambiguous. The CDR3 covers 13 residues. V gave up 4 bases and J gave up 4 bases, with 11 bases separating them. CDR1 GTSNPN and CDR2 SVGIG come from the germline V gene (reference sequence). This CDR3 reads CAWTRVGGNTIYF. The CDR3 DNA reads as TGTGCCTGGACGCGGGTGGGGGGAAACACCATATATTTT.

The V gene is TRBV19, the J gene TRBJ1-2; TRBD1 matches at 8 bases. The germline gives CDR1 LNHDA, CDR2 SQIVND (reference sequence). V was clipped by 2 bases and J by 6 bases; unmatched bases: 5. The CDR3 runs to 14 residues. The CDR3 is CASSIRQGADGYTF. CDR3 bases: TGTGCCAGTAGTATAAGGCAGGGGGCGGATGGCTACACCTTC.

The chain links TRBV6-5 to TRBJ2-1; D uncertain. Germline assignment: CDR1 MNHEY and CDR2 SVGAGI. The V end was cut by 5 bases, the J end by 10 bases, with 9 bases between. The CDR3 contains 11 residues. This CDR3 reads CASSRGNEQFF. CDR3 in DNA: TGTGCCAGCAGTCGCGGAAACGAGCAGTTCTTC.

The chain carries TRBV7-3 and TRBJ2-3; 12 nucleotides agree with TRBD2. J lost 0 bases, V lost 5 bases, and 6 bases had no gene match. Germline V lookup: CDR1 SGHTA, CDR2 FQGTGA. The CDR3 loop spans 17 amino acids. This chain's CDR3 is CASSKRLAGASTDTQYF. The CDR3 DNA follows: TGTGCCAGCAGCAAACGACTAGCGGGGGCCAGCACAGATACGCAGTATTTT.

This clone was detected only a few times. The CDR3 sequence: CASSYSGDSIYEQYF. Written as DNA, the CDR3 is TGTGCCAGCAGTTACTCGGGGGACAGTATCTACGAGCAGTACTTC. The J gene is TRBJ2-7, the V gene TRBV6-5, with 7 nucleotides matching TRBD1. Germline values: CDR1 MNHEY, CDR2 SVGAGI. The V and J ends lost 0 bases and 3 bases, in that order; junction bases with no gene match: 5. This CDR3 is 15 amino acids long.

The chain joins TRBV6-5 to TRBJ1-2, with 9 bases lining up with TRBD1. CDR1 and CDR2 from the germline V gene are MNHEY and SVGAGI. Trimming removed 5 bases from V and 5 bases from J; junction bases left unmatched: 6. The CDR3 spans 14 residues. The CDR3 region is CASSRGQGSYGYTF. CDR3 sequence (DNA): TGTGCCAGCAGTCGGGGACAGGGATCATATGGCTACACCTTC.

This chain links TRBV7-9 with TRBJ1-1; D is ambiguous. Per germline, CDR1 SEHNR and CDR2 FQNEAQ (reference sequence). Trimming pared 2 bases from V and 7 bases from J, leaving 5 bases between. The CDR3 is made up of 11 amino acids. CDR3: CASSLSSEAFF. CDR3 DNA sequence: TGTGCCAGCAGCTTAAGTAGTGAAGCTTTCTTT.

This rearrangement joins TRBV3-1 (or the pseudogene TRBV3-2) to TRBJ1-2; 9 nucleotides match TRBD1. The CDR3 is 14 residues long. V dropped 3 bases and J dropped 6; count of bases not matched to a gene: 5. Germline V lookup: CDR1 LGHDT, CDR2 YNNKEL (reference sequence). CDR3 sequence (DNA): TGTGCCAGCAGCCAGATAACAGGGGGCGATGGCTACACCTTC. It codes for CASSQITGGDGYTF.

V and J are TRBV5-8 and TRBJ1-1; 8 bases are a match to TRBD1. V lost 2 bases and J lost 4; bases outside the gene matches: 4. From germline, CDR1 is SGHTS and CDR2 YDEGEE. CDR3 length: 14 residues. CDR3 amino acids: CASSFRQGTTEAFF. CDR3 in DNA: TGTGCCAGCAGCTTCCGACAGGGGACCACTGAAGCTTTCTTT.

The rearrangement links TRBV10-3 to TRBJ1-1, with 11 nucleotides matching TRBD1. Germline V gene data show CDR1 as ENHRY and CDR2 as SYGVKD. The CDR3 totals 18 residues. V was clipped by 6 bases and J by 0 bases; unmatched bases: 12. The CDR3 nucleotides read TGTGCCATCAGACCCATACCCGGACAGGGGGCTATGAACACTGAAGCTTTCTTT. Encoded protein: CAIRPIPGQGAMNTEAFF.

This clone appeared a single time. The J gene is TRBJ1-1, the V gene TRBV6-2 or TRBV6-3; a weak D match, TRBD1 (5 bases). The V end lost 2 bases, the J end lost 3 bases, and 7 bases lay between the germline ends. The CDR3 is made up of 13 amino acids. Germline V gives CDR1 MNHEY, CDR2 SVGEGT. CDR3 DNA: TGTGCCAGCAGTTACCAGGGCTACACTGAAGCTTTCTTT. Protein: CASSYQGYTEAFF.

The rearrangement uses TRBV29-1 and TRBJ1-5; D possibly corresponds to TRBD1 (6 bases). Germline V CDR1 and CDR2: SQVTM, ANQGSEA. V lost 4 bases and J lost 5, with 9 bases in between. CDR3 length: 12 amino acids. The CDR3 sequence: CSVGGGDQPQHF. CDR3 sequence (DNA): TGCAGCGTTGGAGGGGGGGATCAGCCCCAGCATTTT.

The CDR3: CASSWTGGDQPQHF. For the CDR3, the DNA is TGTGCCAGCAGCTGGACAGGAGGTGATCAGCCCCAGCATTTT. The V call is TRBV5-6, the J call TRBJ1-5, with 7 bases matching TRBD1. This CDR3 has 14 residues. CDR1 is SGHDT and CDR2 is YYEEEE in the germline V gene. V gave up 3 bases and J gave up 5 bases; unmatched junction bases: 5.

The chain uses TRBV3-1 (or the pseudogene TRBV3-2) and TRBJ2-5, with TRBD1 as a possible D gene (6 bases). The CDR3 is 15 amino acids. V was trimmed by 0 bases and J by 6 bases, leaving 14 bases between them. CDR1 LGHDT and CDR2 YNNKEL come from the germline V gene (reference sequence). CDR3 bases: TGTGCCAGCAGCCAAGACAGGACAGCTTTACAGACCCAGTACTTC. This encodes CASSQDRTALQTQYF.

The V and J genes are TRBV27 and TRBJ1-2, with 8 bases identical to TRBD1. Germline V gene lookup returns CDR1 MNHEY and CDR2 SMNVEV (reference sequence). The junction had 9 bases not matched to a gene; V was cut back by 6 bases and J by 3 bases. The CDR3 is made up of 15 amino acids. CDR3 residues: CASRGGQGRHYGYTF. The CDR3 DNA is TGTGCCAGCAGGGGAGGACAGGGAAGACACTATGGCTACACCTTC.

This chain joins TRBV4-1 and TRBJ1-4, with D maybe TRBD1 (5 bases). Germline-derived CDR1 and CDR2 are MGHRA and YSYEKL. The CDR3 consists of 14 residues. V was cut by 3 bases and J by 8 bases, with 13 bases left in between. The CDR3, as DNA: TGCGCCAGCAGCCAGAGGCAGGGTGTAGAAAAACTGTTTTTT. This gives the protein CASSQRQGVEKLFF.

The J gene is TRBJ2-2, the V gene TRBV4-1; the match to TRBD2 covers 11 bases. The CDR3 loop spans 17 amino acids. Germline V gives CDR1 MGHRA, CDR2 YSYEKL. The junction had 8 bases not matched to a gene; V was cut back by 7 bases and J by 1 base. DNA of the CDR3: TGCGCCAGCACCGCCCTAGCGGGGGGACTGAACACCGGGGAGCTGTTTTTT. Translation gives CASTALAGGLNTGELFF.

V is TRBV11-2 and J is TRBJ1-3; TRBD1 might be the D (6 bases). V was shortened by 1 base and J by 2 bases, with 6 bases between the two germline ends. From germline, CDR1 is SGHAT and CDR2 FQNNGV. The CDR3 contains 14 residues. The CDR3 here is CASSLAGAGNTIYF. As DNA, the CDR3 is TGTGCCAGCAGCTTAGCAGGGGCTGGAAACACCATATATTTT.

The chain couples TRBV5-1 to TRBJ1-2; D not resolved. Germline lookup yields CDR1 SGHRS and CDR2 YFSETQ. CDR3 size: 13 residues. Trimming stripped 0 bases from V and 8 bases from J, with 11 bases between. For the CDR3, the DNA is TGCGCCAGCAGCTTGGCGGATCAAGGGGGCTACACCTTC. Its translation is CASSLADQGGYTF.

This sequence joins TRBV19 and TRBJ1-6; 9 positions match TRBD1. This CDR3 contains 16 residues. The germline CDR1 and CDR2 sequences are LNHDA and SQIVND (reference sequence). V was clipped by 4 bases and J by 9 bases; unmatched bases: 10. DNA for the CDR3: TGTGCCAGTAGTACTACCGGGACAGGGATTTTTTCACCCCTCCACTTT. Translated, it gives CASSTTGTGIFSPLHF.